This T cell receptor beta chain was identified during a study of T cell repertoires in cytomegalovirus infection. Turning to the study itself: In public TCR beta signatures, there were indications of both CMV infection and matching HLA type. Findings of the study overall: CMV-specific TCR beta clonotypes restricted by HLA-C were the ones dominating the ex vivo response. Based on cumulative public TCR beta family frequency, carriers of CMV plus the relevant HLA were identified.

The CDR3 sequence is 11 residues long. The germline V gene has CDR1 SGHTA and CDR2 FQGNSA. Trimming took 4 bases from V and 9 from J, leaving 10 bases between them. One entry per CDR3 protein results from TCRdb running MiXCR on the reads. The sample yields fewer than 250,000 distinct CDR3 sequences, approximately 22% seen once. This clonotype was seen many times. The target antigen is unknown. Sequencing input: CD8+ T cells from PBMCs. The sequence was collected from a human donor in good health (CMV status not recorded). Some clones in this sample may be carry-over from other donors' samples. The chain uses TRBV7-2 and TRBJ2-7; D uncertain. The CDR3 here is CASSSGPLQYF. As DNA, the CDR3 is TGTGCCAGCAGCTCCGGGCCGTTGCAGTACTTC.